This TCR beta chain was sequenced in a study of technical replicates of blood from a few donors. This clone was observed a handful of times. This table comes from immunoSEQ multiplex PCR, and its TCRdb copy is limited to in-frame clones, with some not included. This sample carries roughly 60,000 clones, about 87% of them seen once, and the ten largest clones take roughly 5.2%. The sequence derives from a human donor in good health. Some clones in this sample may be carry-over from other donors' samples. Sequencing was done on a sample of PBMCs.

The CDR3 is CASSLEGQGYYEQYF. The CDR3 DNA is TGTGCCAGCAGCTTGGAGGGGCAGGGCTACTACGAGCAGTACTTC. This chain links TRBV5-4 with TRBJ2-7; possible D gene TRBD1, 5 bases. V was cut by 0 bases and J by 3 bases, with 13 bases left in between. Germline assignment: CDR1 SGHNT and CDR2 YYREEE (reference sequence). This CDR3 spans 15 amino acids.